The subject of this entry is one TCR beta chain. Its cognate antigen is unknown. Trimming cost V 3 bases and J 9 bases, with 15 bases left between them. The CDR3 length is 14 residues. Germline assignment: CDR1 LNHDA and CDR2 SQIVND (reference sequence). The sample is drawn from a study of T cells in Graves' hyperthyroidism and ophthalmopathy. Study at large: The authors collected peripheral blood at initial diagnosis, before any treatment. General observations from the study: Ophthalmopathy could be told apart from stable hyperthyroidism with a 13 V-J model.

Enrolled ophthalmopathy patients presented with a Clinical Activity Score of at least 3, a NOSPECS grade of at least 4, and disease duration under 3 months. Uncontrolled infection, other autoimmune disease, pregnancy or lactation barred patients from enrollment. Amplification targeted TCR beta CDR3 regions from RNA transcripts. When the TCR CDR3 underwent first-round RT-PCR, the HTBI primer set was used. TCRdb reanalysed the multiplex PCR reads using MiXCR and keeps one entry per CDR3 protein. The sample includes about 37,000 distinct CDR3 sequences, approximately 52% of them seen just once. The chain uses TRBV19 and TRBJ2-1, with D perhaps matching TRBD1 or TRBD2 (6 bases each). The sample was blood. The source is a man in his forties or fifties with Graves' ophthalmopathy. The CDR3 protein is CASSIGGRGAEQFF. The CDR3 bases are TGTGCCAGTAGTATCGGGGGCAGGGGCGCTGAGCAGTTCTTC.